This passage covers 5 T cell receptor beta chains from one sample sequenced in a study of blood T cell repertoires in COVID-19. Generated by immunoSEQ multiplex PCR, the TCRdb table keeps only in-frame clones and is missing some. The table records around 40,000 clones, 80% to 90% of them present only once. The sample was peripheral blood. These receptors originate from a man in his forties or fifties with active or convalescent COVID-19.

J is TRBJ2-3 and V is TRBV10-3; 12 bases map to TRBD2. V shed 3 bases, J shed 0 bases, and the junction held 4 bases outside the gene matches. Germline V CDR1 and CDR2: ENHRY, SYGVKD. There are 17 residues in the CDR3. CDR3 coding DNA: TGTGCCATCAGTGACCTAGCGGGGGGGCCGAGCACAGATACGCAGTATTTT. Protein: CAISDLAGGPSTDTQYF.

The CDR3 reads CASTPTGQEKLFF. DNA for the CDR3: TGTGCCAGCACCCCTACAGGACAAGAAAAACTGTTTTTT. The chain joins TRBV12-3 or TRBV12-4 to TRBJ1-4; TRBD1 might be the D (5 bases). There are 13 residues in the CDR3. The V end was cut by 7 bases, the J end by 8 bases, with 14 bases between.

The V gene is TRBV5-1, the J gene TRBJ2-5; D unclear. This CDR3 has 13 amino acids. With 3 bases removed from V and 1 base from J, the gap between germline ends came to 7 bases. The germline V gene has CDR1 SGHRS and CDR2 YFSETQ. CDR3 amino acids: CASSSNIQETQYF. The CDR3 region has the DNA TGCGCCAGCAGCTCCAACATCCAAGAGACCCAGTACTTC.

This sequence joins TRBV20-1 and TRBJ2-7, with unresolved D. With 3 bases removed from V and 0 bases from J, the gap between germline ends came to 15 bases. The CDR3 contains 15 residues. CDR1 is DFQATT, CDR2 SNEGSKA, per germline (reference sequence). CDR3 nucleotides: TGCAGTGCTAGTAGTGGCCCCATCGTCTCCTACGAGCAGTACTTC. It encodes CSASSGPIVSYEQYF.

This chain links TRBV7-3 with TRBJ2-1; D might be TRBD2 (5 bases). The length of the CDR3 is 15 residues. V was shortened by 4 bases and J by 7 bases, with 17 bases between the two germline ends. Germline loops: CDR1 SGHTA, CDR2 FQGTGA. The CDR3 loop is CASSSISGRGNEQFF. The DNA for the CDR3 is TGTGCCAGCAGCTCAATCTCGGGTCGGGGAAATGAGCAGTTCTTC.